A single sample gave rise to the 17 T cell receptor beta chains below, sequenced in a study of shared clonotypes between healthy human individuals. Profiling relied on immunoSEQ multiplex PCR, and the TCRdb table lists in-frame clones only, not all of them. The sample has roughly 1 million clones, around 76% seen once. The sequencing input was memory CD4+ T cells sorted from blood. Subset in this sample: CD45RA-negative fraction. Receptors originate from a young man in good health.

The chain combines TRBV9 with TRBJ2-2; the D gene is possibly TRBD2 (6 bases). The ends were cut back, 3 bases at V and 5 bases at J, with 11 bases in the middle. CDR1 SGDLS and CDR2 YYNGEE come from the germline V gene. This CDR3 is 14 amino acids long. The CDR3 bases are TGTGCCAGCAGCGCCGGGAGTTTAACCGGGGAGCTGTTTTTT. This gives the protein CASSAGSLTGELFF.

J is TRBJ2-7 and V is TRBV5-1; tentative D call: TRBD1 (6 bases). The V gene lost 7 bases and the J gene lost 2 bases, with 16 bases spanning the gap. This CDR3 region has 14 residues. Germline V gives CDR1 SGHRS, CDR2 YFSETQ. The chain's CDR3 is CASYPNTGTYEQYF. CDR3 DNA: TGCGCCAGCTACCCCAATACAGGGACCTACGAGCAGTACTTC. Combining the CDR3 with reference TRBV5-1 and TRBJ2-7 gives the whole variable domain KAGVTQTPRYLIKTRGQQVTLSCSPISGHRSVSWYQQTPGQGLQFLFEYFSETQRNKGNFPGRFSGRQFSNSRSEMNVSTLELGDSALYLCASYPNTGTYEQYFGPGTRLTVT.

The rearrangement uses TRBV19 and TRBJ2-2, with D perhaps TRBD2 (5 bases). This CDR3 contains 14 residues. The ends were cut back, 5 bases at V and 7 bases at J, with 14 bases in the middle. From germline, CDR1 is LNHDA and CDR2 SQIVND (reference sequence). The DNA for the CDR3 is TGTGCCAGTAGTTACACTAGGGATGGCGGGGAGCTGTTTTTT. Residues: CASSYTRDGGELFF.

The V call is TRBV27, the J call TRBJ1-4, with D possibly matching TRBD1 (6 bases). This CDR3 spans 14 amino acids. Deletions cut 3 bases from V and 7 bases from J, with 12 bases between. CDR1 is MNHEY, CDR2 SMNVEV, per germline (reference sequence). CDR3 nucleotides: TGTGCCAGCAGTTTTGGGGGGCGGGTTGAAAAACTGTTTTTT. Its protein is CASSFGGRVEKLFF.

The sample holds a few counts of this clone. This rearrangement joins TRBV5-6 to TRBJ2-7, with D hard to call. V was pared by 3 bases and J by 0 bases, with 16 bases between. The CDR3 sequence is 16 residues long. Per the germline V gene, CDR1 is SGHDT and CDR2 is YYEEEE. The CDR3 nucleotides are TGTGCCAGCAGCTACCGGACGGACGGGCCCTCCTACGAGCAGTACTTC. This encodes CASSYRTDGPSYEQYF.

CDR3 amino acids: CSVETILNTGELFF. The CDR3 DNA is TGCAGCGTTGAGACCATTTTGAACACCGGGGAGCTGTTTTTT. The chain has TRBV29-1 and TRBJ2-2, with D unclear. The CDR3 length is 14 residues. CDR1 is SQVTM and CDR2 is ANQGSEA in the germline V gene. Trimming took 3 bases from V and 1 from J, leaving 9 bases between them.

The chain recombines TRBV10-3 with TRBJ2-5; 8 positions agree with TRBD2. This CDR3 has 15 residues. Germline lookup yields CDR1 ENHRY and CDR2 SYGVKD. The V segment lost 4 bases and the J segment 5 bases; nucleotides outside the gene matches: 9. The CDR3 bases are TGTGCCATCAGTGCGGGGGGGCGAGGGGCCGAGACCCAGTACTTC. This encodes CAISAGGRGAETQYF.

For this clone: One end of the junction varies from germline; a read error may be responsible. This chain links TRBV29-1 with TRBJ2-7, with TRBD2 matching over 9 bases. The germline gives CDR1 SQVTM, CDR2 ANQGSEA. The CDR3 covers 15 residues. The CDR3 sequence: CSAWTSANGVYERYF. Written as DNA, the CDR3 is TGCAGCGCCTGGACTAGCGCGAACGGGGTTTACGAGCGGTACTTC.

The chain links TRBV9 to TRBJ2-1, with D hard to call. This CDR3 has 14 amino acids. Germline loops: CDR1 SGDLS, CDR2 YYNGEE. Between the trimmed V and J ends, which lost 0 bases and 5 bases, there was a span of 9 bases. CDR3 region: CASSVGPVHNEQFF. The CDR3 DNA reads TGTGCCAGCAGCGTAGGCCCGGTCCACAATGAGCAGTTCTTC.

V is TRBV4-3 and J is TRBJ2-3; 7 bases match TRBD1. Germline V gene lookup returns CDR1 LGHNA and CDR2 YSLEER. The CDR3 is 15 residues long. The V gene end was trimmed by 1 base and the J gene end by 2 bases; junction bases not matched to a gene: 3. The CDR3 loop is CASSQAQGYTDTQYF. CDR3 DNA sequence: TGCGCCAGCAGCCAAGCACAGGGGTACACAGATACGCAGTATTTT.

V and J are TRBV7-2 and TRBJ1-5; D might be TRBD1 (5 bases). Germline V gene lookup returns CDR1 SGHTA and CDR2 FQGNSA. The length of the CDR3 is 15 residues. Between the trimmed V and J ends, which lost 2 bases and 1 base, there was a span of 9 bases. CDR3 bases: TGTGCCAGCAGCTTAATGGGGGGAAGCAATCAGCCCCAGCATTTT. Its translation is CASSLMGGSNQPQHF.

This chain connects TRBV11-2 to TRBJ2-5, with 10 bases matching TRBD2. The J segment lost 9 bases and the V segment lost 4 bases, leaving 5 bases of the junction unmatched. Per the germline V gene, CDR1 is SGHAT and CDR2 is FQNNGV. The CDR3 is 13 amino acids. The CDR3 region has the DNA TGTGCCAGCAGCTCCGGACTAGCGGAGGCCCAGTACTTC. As protein: CASSSGLAEAQYF.

The genes are TRBV2 and TRBJ1-5; the D is unclear. The V end was cut by 4 bases, the J end by 6 bases, with 10 bases between. CDR3 size: 13 residues. The germline CDR1 and CDR2 sequences are SNHLY and FYNNEI. The CDR3: CASSANSGQPQHF. Written as DNA, the CDR3 is TGTGCCAGCAGTGCTAACAGCGGTCAGCCCCAGCATTTT.

The rearrangement links TRBV10-3 to TRBJ1-1, with 9 bases that match TRBD1. This CDR3 has 15 residues. The germline gives CDR1 ENHRY, CDR2 SYGVKD. The V segment lost 6 bases and the J segment 1 base; nucleotides outside the gene matches: 6. CDR3 loop: CAIRQTGGANTEAFF. The CDR3 nucleotides are TGTGCCATCAGACAAACAGGGGGCGCGAACACTGAAGCTTTCTTT.

Worth noting for this clone: Other DNA sequences from this sample encode an identical CDR3 as well. The V call is TRBV10-3, the J call TRBJ2-3, with 7 bases identical to TRBD2. This CDR3 region has 16 residues. Per germline, CDR1 ENHRY and CDR2 SYGVKD. V lost 0 bases and J lost 1; bases outside the gene matches: 4. The CDR3 protein is CAISESGLAGTDTQYF. CDR3 bases: TGTGCCATCAGTGAGTCAGGCCTAGCGGGCACAGATACGCAGTATTTT.

The chain carries TRBV11-2 and TRBJ1-3; no reliable D call. The germline CDR1 and CDR2 sequences are SGHAT and FQNNGV. Trimming removed 0 bases from V and 3 bases from J, with 9 bases in between. This CDR3 is 15 amino acids long. CDR3 residues: CASSLDRAYGNTIYF. The DNA of the CDR3 is TGTGCCAGCAGCTTAGATAGGGCGTATGGAAACACCATATATTTT.

The J gene is TRBJ1-4, the V gene TRBV4-1, with D perhaps TRBD1 (5 bases). The V end lost 4 bases, the J end lost 5 bases, and 14 bases lay between the germline ends. The CDR3 extends over 15 amino acids. Germline CDR1 and CDR2: MGHRA and YSYEKL. CDR3 nucleotide sequence: TGCGCCAGCAGCCCGTCAGGGAGGTTAAATGAAAAACTGTTTTTT. Translation gives CASSPSGRLNEKLFF.